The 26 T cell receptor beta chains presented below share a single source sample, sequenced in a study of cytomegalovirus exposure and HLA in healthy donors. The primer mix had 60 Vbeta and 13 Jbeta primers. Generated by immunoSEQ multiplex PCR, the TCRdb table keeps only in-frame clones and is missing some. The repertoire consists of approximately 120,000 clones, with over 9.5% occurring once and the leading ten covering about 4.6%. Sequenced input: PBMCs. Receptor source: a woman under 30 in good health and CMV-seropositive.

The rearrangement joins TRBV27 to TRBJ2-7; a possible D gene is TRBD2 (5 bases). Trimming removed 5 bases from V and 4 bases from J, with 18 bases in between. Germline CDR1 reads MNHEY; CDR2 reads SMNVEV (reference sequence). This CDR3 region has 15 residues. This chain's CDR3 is CASSPTWARGYEQYF. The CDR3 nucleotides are TGTGCCAGCAGTCCCACGTGGGCACGGGGTTACGAGCAGTACTTC.

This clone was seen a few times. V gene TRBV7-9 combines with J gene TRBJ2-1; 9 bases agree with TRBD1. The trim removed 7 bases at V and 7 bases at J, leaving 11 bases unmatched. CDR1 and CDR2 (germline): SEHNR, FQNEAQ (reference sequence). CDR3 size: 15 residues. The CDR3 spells CASNKVGTGKNEQFF. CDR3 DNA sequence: TGTGCCAGCAACAAAGTCGGGACAGGGAAGAATGAGCAGTTCTTC.

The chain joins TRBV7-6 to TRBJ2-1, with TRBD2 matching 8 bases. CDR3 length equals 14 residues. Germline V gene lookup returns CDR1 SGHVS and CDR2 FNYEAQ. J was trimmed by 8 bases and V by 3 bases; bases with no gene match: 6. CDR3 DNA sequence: TGTGCCAGCAGCTTCCAGCGGGAGTTAGATGAGCAGTTCTTC. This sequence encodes CASSFQRELDEQFF.

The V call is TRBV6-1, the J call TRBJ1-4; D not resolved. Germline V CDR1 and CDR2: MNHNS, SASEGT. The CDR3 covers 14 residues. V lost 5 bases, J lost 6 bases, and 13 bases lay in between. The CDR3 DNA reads TGTGCCAGCAGTCTACAGACGTGGGATGAAAAACTGTTTTTT. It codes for CASSLQTWDEKLFF.

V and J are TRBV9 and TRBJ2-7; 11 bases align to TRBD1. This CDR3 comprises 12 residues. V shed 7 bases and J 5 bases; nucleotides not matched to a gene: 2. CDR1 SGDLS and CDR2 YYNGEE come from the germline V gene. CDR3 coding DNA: TGTGCCAGCGGACAGGGGGCAAACGAGCAGTACTTC. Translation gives CASGQGANEQYF.

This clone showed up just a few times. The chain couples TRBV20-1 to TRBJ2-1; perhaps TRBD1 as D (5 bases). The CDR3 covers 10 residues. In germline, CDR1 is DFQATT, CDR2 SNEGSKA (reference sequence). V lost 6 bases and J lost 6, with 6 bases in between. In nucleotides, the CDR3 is TGCAGTGCCCAGGGCAATGAGCAGTTCTTC. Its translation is CSAQGNEQFF.

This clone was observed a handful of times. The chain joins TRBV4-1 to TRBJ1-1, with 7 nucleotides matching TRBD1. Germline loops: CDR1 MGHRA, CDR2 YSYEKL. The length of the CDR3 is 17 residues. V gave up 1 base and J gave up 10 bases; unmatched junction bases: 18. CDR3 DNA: TGCGCCAGCAGCCAAGCCTCCAATGACAGGGTGGGATCAGGAGCTTTCTTT. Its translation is CASSQASNDRVGSGAFF.

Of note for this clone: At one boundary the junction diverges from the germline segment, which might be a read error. The CDR3 loop is CASRESGVHQHQHF. DNA of the CDR3: TGCGCCAGCAGAGAATCAGGGGTTCATCAGCACCAGCATTTT. The rearrangement uses TRBV5-1 and TRBJ1-5, with D maybe TRBD1 (6 bases). This CDR3 region has 14 residues. CDR1 and CDR2 (germline): SGHRS, YFSETQ.

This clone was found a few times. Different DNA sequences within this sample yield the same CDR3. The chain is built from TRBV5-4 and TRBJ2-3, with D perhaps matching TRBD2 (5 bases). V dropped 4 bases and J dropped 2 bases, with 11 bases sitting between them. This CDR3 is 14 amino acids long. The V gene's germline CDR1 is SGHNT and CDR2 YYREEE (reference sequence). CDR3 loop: CASSPGGITDTQYF. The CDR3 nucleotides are TGTGCCAGCAGCCCCGGAGGCATCACAGATACGCAGTATTTT. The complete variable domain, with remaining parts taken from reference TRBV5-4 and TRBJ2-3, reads ETGVTQSPTHLIKTRGQQVTLRCSSQSGHNTVSWYQQALGQGPQFIFQYYREEENGRGNFPPRFSGLQFPNYSSELNVNALELDDSALYLCASSPGGITDTQYFGPGTRLTVL.

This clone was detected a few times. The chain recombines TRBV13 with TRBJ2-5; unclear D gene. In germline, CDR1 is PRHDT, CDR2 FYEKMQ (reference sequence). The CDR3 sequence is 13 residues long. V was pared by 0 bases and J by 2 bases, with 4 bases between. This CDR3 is CASSLGQQETQYF. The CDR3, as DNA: TGTGCCAGCAGCTTAGGGCAGCAAGAGACCCAGTACTTC. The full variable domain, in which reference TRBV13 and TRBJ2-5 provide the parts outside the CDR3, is AAGVIQSPRHLIKEKRETATLKCYPIPRHDTVYWYQQGPGQDPQFLISFYEKMQSDKGSIPDRFSAQQFSDYHSELNMSSLELGDSALYFCASSLGQQETQYFGPGTRLLVL.

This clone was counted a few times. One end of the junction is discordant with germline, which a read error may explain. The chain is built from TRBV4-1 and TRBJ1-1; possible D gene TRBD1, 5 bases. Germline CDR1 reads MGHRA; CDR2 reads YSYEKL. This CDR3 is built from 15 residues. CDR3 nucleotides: TGCGCCAGCAGCCAAGATCTTACAGGTTCCCGATTGACCCTCTTT. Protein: CASSQDLTGSRLTLF.

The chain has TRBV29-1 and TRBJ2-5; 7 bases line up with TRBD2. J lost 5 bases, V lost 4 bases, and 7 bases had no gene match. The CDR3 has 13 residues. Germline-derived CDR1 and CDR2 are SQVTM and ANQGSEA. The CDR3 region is CSVGGRATETQYF. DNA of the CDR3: TGCAGCGTTGGGGGGAGGGCCACGGAGACCCAGTACTTC.

The CDR3 DNA reads as TGTGCCAGTAGCGCTAGACAGGCTGAAGCTTTCTTT. It encodes CASSARQAEAFF. The J gene is TRBJ1-1, the V gene TRBV19; D is possibly TRBD1 (6 bases). CDR1 and CDR2 from the germline V gene are LNHDA and SQIVND (reference sequence). With 6 bases removed from V and 6 bases from J, the gap between germline ends came to 11 bases. The CDR3 is 12 amino acids.

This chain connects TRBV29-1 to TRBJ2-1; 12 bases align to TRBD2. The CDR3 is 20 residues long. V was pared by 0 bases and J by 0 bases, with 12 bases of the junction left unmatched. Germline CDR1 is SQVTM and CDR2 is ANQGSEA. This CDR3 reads CSVEDRPTSGRSSSYNEQFF. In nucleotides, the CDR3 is TGCAGCGTTGAAGATCGCCCCACTAGCGGGAGGTCGAGCTCCTACAATGAGCAGTTCTTC.

CDR3 loop: CASRPTQLGNQPQHF. The CDR3, as DNA: TGTGCCAGCAGGCCGACACAATTGGGTAATCAGCCCCAGCATTTT. J is TRBJ1-5 and V is TRBV6-1; D is unresolved. The CDR3 runs 15 residues. Per the germline V gene, CDR1 is MNHNS and CDR2 is SASEGT. V lost 6 bases, J lost 4 bases, and 16 bases lay in between.

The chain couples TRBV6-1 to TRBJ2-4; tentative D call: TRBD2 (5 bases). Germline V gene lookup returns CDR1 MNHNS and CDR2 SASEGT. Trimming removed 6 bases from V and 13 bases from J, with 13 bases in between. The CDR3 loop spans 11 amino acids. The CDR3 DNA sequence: TGTGCCAGCAGCTACAGCGGATACCAGTACTTC. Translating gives CASSYSGYQYF.

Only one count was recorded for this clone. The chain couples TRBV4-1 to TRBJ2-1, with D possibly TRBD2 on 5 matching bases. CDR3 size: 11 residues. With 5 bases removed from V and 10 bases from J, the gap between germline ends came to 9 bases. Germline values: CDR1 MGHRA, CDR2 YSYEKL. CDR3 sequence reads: CASSYSGEQFF. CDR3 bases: TGCGCCAGCAGCTATTCGGGGGAGCAGTTCTTC.

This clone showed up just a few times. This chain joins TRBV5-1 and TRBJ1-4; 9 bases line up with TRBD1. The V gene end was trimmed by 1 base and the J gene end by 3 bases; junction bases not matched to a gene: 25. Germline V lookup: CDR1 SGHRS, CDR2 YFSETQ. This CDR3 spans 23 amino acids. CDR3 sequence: CASSLQGPGTGNTKKWANEKLFF. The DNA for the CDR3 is TGCGCCAGCAGCTTGCAGGGTCCCGGGACAGGGAATACAAAAAAATGGGCTAATGAAAAACTGTTTTTT.

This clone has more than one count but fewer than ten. The CDR3, as DNA: TGTGCCAGCAGCTTAGCGGGGGGGTATTACAATGAGCAGTTCTTC. As protein: CASSLAGGYYNEQFF. The rearrangement joins TRBV7-8 to TRBJ2-1; TRBD2 agrees at 7 bases. Germline V gene lookup returns CDR1 SGHVS and CDR2 FQNEAQ. This CDR3 comprises 15 residues. With 0 bases clipped from V and 4 bases from J, the junction kept 3 bases outside the gene matches.

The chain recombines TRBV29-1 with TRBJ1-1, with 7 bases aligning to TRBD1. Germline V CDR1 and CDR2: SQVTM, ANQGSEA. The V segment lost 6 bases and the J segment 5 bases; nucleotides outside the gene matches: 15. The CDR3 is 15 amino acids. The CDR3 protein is CSVPPGQGGKTEAFF. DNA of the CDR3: TGCAGCGTCCCCCCCGGGCAGGGGGGAAAAACTGAAGCTTTCTTT.

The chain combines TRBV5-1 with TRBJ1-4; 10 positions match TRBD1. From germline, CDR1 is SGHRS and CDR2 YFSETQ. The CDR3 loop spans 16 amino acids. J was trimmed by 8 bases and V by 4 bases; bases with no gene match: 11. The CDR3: CASSITPGTGEEKLFF. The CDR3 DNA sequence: TGCGCCAGCAGCATCACCCCCGGGACAGGGGAAGAAAAACTGTTTTTT.

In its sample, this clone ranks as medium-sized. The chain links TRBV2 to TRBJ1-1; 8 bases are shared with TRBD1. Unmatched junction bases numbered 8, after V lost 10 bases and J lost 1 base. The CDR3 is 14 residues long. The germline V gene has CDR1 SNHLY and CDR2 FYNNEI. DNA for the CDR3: TGTGCCATCACCGGGACAGGTGGGAACACTGAAGCTTTCTTT. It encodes CAITGTGGNTEAFF.

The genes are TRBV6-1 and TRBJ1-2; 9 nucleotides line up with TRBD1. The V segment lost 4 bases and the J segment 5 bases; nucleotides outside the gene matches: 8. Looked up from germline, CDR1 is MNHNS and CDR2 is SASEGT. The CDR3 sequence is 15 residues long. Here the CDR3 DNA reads TGTGCCAGCAGTGTTACCGGGACAGGGTATTATGGCTACACCTTC. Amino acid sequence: CASSVTGTGYYGYTF.

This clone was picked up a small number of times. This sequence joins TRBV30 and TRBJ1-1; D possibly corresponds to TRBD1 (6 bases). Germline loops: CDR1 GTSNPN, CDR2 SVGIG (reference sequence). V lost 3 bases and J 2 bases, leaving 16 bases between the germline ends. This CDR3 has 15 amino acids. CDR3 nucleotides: TGTGCCTGGAGATTACAGGGAAGTGGAAACACTGAAGCTTTCTTT. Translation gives CAWRLQGSGNTEAFF.

The CDR3 DNA is TGTGCCAGCAGCTTGCCGAGCTCTGGGGCCAACGTCCTGACTTTC. Residues: CASSLPSSGANVLTF. J is TRBJ2-6 and V is TRBV5-4; D is unclear. Trimming removed 1 base from V and 0 bases from J, with 5 bases in between. The CDR3 covers 15 residues. Germline V gene sequence: CDR1 SGHNT, CDR2 YYREEE (reference sequence). Together with reference TRBV5-4 and TRBJ2-6, the CDR3 gives the full variable domain: ETGVTQSPTHLIKTRGQQVTLRCSSQSGHNTVSWYQQALGQGPQFIFQYYREEENGRGNFPPRFSGLQFPNYSSELNVNALELDDSALYLCASSLPSSGANVLTFGAGSRLTVL.

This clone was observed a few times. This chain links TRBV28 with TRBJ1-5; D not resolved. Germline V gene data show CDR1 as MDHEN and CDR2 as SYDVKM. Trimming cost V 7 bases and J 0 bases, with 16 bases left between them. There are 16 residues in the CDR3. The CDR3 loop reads CASKIKRYYSNQPQHF. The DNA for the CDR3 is TGTGCCAGCAAAATTAAAAGGTACTATAGCAATCAGCCCCAGCATTTT. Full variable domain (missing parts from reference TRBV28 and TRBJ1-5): DVKVTQSSRYLVKRTGEKVFLECVQDMDHENMFWYRQDPGLGLRLIYFSYDVKMKEKGDIPEGYSVSREKKERFSLILESASTNQTSMYLCASKIKRYYSNQPQHFGDGTRLSIL.